A single sample is the source of the 32 T cell receptor beta chains below, sequenced in a study of Graves' ophthalmopathy and Graves' hyperthyroidism. As the template, RNA transcripts were used to amplify TCR beta CDR3 regions. An initial RT-PCR round employing HTBI primers preceded a second-round multiplex PCR. TCRdb used MiXCR to reprocess the multiplex PCR reads, holding one entry per CDR3 protein. The sample lists 350,000 to 450,000 distinct CDR3 sequences, around 20% occurring once. The sequencing input was peripheral blood. These receptors were taken from a woman between 18 and 30 years old with Graves' ophthalmopathy.

This clonotype was counted at least ten times. J is TRBJ1-1 and V is TRBV6-5, with TRBD1 matching over 11 bases. V dropped 2 bases and J dropped 3; count of bases not matched to a gene: 2. CDR1 is MNHEY, CDR2 SVGAGI, per germline. The CDR3 totals 15 residues. The CDR3, as DNA: TGTGCCAGCAGTTACCGGGGACAGGGGGACACTGAAGCTTTCTTT. This sequence encodes CASSYRGQGDTEAFF.

Many counts were recorded for this clonotype. V and J are TRBV7-2 and TRBJ2-7, with 11 nucleotides matching TRBD2. The CDR3 spans 14 residues. Per germline, CDR1 SGHTA and CDR2 FQGNSA. V gave up 7 bases and J gave up 3 bases; unmatched junction bases: 5. CDR3 DNA sequence: TGTGCCAGCACCCGACTAGCGGGAAGCTACGAGCAGTACTTC. Protein: CASTRLAGSYEQYF.

This clonotype was recorded many times. CDR3 in DNA: TGTGCCAGCAGTGGGGACAGCCGCGTACGGGAGACCCAGTACTTC. It specifies CASSGDSRVRETQYF. V usage is TRBV6-2 or TRBV6-3 and J usage is TRBJ2-5; 7 bases are shared with TRBD1. V shed 5 bases and J 5 bases; nucleotides not matched to a gene: 11. Germline assignment: CDR1 MNHEY and CDR2 SVGEGT. This CDR3 spans 15 amino acids.

The V call is TRBV6-2 or TRBV6-3, the J call TRBJ1-5, with 8 nucleotides matching TRBD1. This CDR3 is built from 20 residues. The germline gives CDR1 MNHEY, CDR2 SVGEGT. V dropped 7 bases and J dropped 3; count of bases not matched to a gene: 23. The CDR3 nucleotides read TGTGCCAGCATCCCTCGGACAGGGAGAGATCCTACGCGATTCAATCAGCCCCAGCATTTT. Translating it yields CASIPRTGRDPTRFNQPQHF.

This clonotype was counted at least ten times. The chain carries TRBV7-3 and TRBJ2-7; 7 bases are a match to TRBD1. The CDR3 has 16 residues. Trimming removed 3 bases from V and 3 bases from J; junction bases left unmatched: 11. Per germline, CDR1 SGHTA and CDR2 FQGTGA. In DNA, the CDR3 is TGTGCCAGCAGCTTCGAGCCTGGACAGGCCCACTACGAGCAGTACTTC. Residues: CASSFEPGQAHYEQYF.

This clonotype was seen many times. This chain connects TRBV11-2 to TRBJ1-5; no firm D call. In germline, CDR1 is SGHAT, CDR2 FQNNGV. This CDR3 is built from 12 residues. V lost 0 bases, J lost 4 bases, and 1 base lay in between. The CDR3 sequence is CASSLENQPQHF. CDR3 in DNA: TGTGCCAGCAGCTTAGAAAATCAGCCCCAGCATTTT. Together with reference TRBV11-2 and TRBJ1-5, the CDR3 gives the full variable domain: EAGVAQSPRYKIIEKRQSVAFWCNPISGHATLYWYQQILGQGPKLLIQFQNNGVVDDSQLPKDRFSAERLKGVDSTLKIQPAKLEDSAVYLCASSLENQPQHFGDGTRLSIL.

This clonotype was seen a few times. The chain is built from TRBV18 and TRBJ2-6; 7 nucleotides match TRBD1. The CDR3 extends over 17 amino acids. Germline CDR1 and CDR2: KGHSH and LQKENI. V shed 2 bases, J shed 0 bases, and the junction held 4 bases outside the gene matches. The DNA for the CDR3 is TGTGCCAGCTCACCAACCACAGGGGTCTCTGGGGCCAACGTCCTGACTTTC. Protein sequence: CASSPTTGVSGANVLTF.

This clonotype was seen ten or more times. V usage is TRBV24-1 and J usage is TRBJ1-5; D call uncertain. V was cut by 5 bases and J by 0 bases, with 7 bases left in between. Germline V gene sequence: CDR1 KGHDR, CDR2 SFDVKD. The CDR3 consists of 14 residues. The CDR3 bases are TGTGCCACCAGTGGGGAGGGTAGCAATCAGCCCCAGCATTTT. Translating gives CATSGEGSNQPQHF.

This clonotype occurred many times. DNA for the CDR3: TGTGCCAGTTGTCGGGGACCGAACACTGAAGCTTTCTTT. Protein sequence: CASCRGPNTEAFF. V is TRBV6-1 and J is TRBJ1-1; tentatively, D is TRBD1 (5 bases). The CDR3 totals 13 residues. The V and J ends lost 9 bases and 1 base respectively, with 12 bases between them. CDR1 and CDR2 from the germline V gene are MNHNS and SASEGT.

This clonotype was picked up many times. A much larger clone lies a single base off, so this may be a read error. The chain couples TRBV6-5 to TRBJ1-5, with D perhaps TRBD1 (6 bases). CDR3 length: 15 residues. Germline assignment: CDR1 MNHEY and CDR2 SVGAGI. The CDR3 region has the DNA TGTGCCAGCGGTTATGCCAGGGGTAGCAATCAGCCCCAGCATTTT. Encoded protein: CASGYARGSNQPQHF.

This clonotype was observed many times. This rearrangement joins TRBV12-3 or TRBV12-4 to TRBJ1-5, with D possibly TRBD1 on 6 matching bases. The ends were cut back, 6 bases at V and 1 base at J, with 13 bases in the middle. The CDR3 runs 15 residues. CDR3 amino acids: CASRKNRASNQPQHF. CDR3 DNA: TGTGCCAGCAGAAAAAACAGGGCCAGCAATCAGCCCCAGCATTTT.

This clonotype showed up many times. This rearrangement joins TRBV6-1 to TRBJ2-7; TRBD2 might be the D (6 bases). This CDR3 comprises 13 residues. Germline V CDR1 and CDR2: MNHNS, SASEGT. The V gene lost 10 bases and the J gene lost 7 bases, with 20 bases spanning the gap. CDR3 sequence: CATNPTGLGEQYF. The CDR3 nucleotides are TGTGCCACCAACCCCACGGGACTCGGAGAGCAGTACTTC.

This clonotype has at least ten counts. The V gene is TRBV12-5, the J gene TRBJ1-2; possible D gene TRBD1, 5 bases. With 5 bases removed from V and 2 bases from J, the gap between germline ends came to 15 bases. Germline V lookup: CDR1 LGHNT, CDR2 FRNRAP. CDR3 size: 15 residues. The CDR3 reads CASGTSTDPNYGYTF. Written as DNA, the CDR3 is TGTGCTAGTGGTACCTCGACAGATCCCAACTATGGCTACACCTTC.

This clonotype was detected many times. The chain uses TRBV9 and TRBJ1-1, with D possibly TRBD1 on 5 matching bases. V lost 5 bases and J 4 bases, leaving 15 bases between the germline ends. CDR3 length equals 14 residues. Germline CDR1 SGDLS, CDR2 YYNGEE. CDR3 protein: CASRSRDGGTEAFF. CDR3 sequence (DNA): TGTGCCAGCAGGTCCAGGGATGGGGGCACTGAAGCTTTCTTT.

The chain recombines TRBV24-1 with TRBJ1-1, with D possibly matching TRBD1 (5 bases). V was trimmed by 1 base and J by 3 bases, leaving 5 bases between them. The CDR3 loop spans 13 amino acids. Germline V gives CDR1 KGHDR, CDR2 SFDVKD. The chain's CDR3 is CATSDLQDTEAFF. The CDR3 coding sequence is TGTGCCACCAGTGATTTACAGGACACTGAAGCTTTCTTT.

This clonotype was seen at least ten times. V usage is TRBV20-1 and J usage is TRBJ2-7; no clear D. The CDR3 has 14 residues. Trimming removed 5 bases at V and 3 bases at J, with 17 bases between. Per germline, CDR1 DFQATT and CDR2 SNEGSKA (reference sequence). CDR3: CSADLPPDYYEQYF. CDR3 bases: TGCAGTGCTGACCTCCCACCAGATTACTACGAGCAGTACTTC.

The sample holds many counts of this clonotype. The CDR3 region has the DNA TGTGCCAGCAGCCTCAACCGACAGGGTGGTGGAAACACCATATATTTT. Translated, it gives CASSLNRQGGGNTIYF. V is TRBV6-5 and J is TRBJ1-3, with 7 bases that match TRBD1. Trimming removed 6 bases from V and 3 bases from J; junction bases left unmatched: 11. The CDR3 totals 16 residues. Looked up from germline, CDR1 is MNHEY and CDR2 is SVGAGI.

This clonotype was found many times. The V and J genes are TRBV6-2 or TRBV6-3 and TRBJ2-2, with D hard to call. Germline-derived CDR1 and CDR2 are MNHEY and SVGEGT. The CDR3 sequence is 14 residues long. The V gene lost 7 bases and the J gene lost 5 bases, with 14 bases spanning the gap. The CDR3 coding sequence is TGTGCCAGCAAGGCGGCCCTGAGGACCGGGGAGCTGTTTTTT. This sequence encodes CASKAALRTGELFF.

This clonotype was found many times. The rearrangement uses TRBV24-1 and TRBJ1-5; tentative D call: TRBD1 (5 bases). V lost 4 bases to trimming and J lost 7 bases, with 19 bases between them. This CDR3 is 16 amino acids long. CDR1 and CDR2 from the germline V gene are KGHDR and SFDVKD. CDR3 loop: CATSDPGTDPNQPQHF. The CDR3 DNA follows: TGTGCCACCAGTGACCCCGGGACCGACCCCAACCAGCCCCAGCATTTT.

This clonotype was recorded once. This sequence joins TRBV27 and TRBJ2-7; the D is unclear. Per germline, CDR1 MNHEY and CDR2 SMNVEV (reference sequence). Trimming shortened V by 2 bases and J by 2 bases, and 10 bases separated the two germline ends. This CDR3 has 14 amino acids. Here the CDR3 DNA reads TGTGCCAGCAGTTTAGGCGACAACGCCTACGAGCAGTACTTC. Translating it yields CASSLGDNAYEQYF.

This clonotype was counted at least ten times. The chain uses TRBV12-3 or TRBV12-4 and TRBJ1-3; weak D call: TRBD1 (6 bases). Trimming removed 6 bases from V and 3 bases from J, with 12 bases in between. The CDR3 spans 14 residues. The CDR3 region has the DNA TGTGCCAGCAGAAGTCAGGGGCTTGGAAACACCATATATTTT. This gives the protein CASRSQGLGNTIYF.

The V gene is TRBV19, the J gene TRBJ1-5; TRBD1 might be the D (5 bases). The CDR3 is 17 residues long. Germline V lookup: CDR1 LNHDA, CDR2 SQIVND (reference sequence). V was pared by 6 bases and J by 2 bases, with 20 bases between. The CDR3 DNA sequence: TGTGCCAGTAGACTTTCCTTCAGGGCTCCCCGCAATCAGCCCCAGCATTTT. Its protein product is CASRLSFRAPRNQPQHF.

This clonotype appeared many times. V and J are TRBV28 and TRBJ1-5; D unresolved. Trimming pared 1 base from V and 5 bases from J, leaving 12 bases between. The CDR3 sequence is 15 residues long. Germline V CDR1 and CDR2: MDHEN, SYDVKM. CDR3 loop: CASSLLTRLDQPQHF. The CDR3 nucleotides are TGTGCCAGCAGTTTATTAACCAGGTTAGATCAGCCCCAGCATTTT.

This chain joins TRBV27 and TRBJ2-5, with D possibly called TRBD1 or TRBD2 (6 bases each). CDR3 length: 14 residues. V was cut by 5 bases and J by 1 base, with 11 bases left in between. Germline V gene sequence: CDR1 MNHEY, CDR2 SMNVEV (reference sequence). CDR3 sequence: CASSPGGIQETQYF. CDR3 bases: TGTGCCAGCAGTCCCGGGGGCATCCAAGAGACCCAGTACTTC.

The genes are TRBV4-1 and TRBJ1-5; D is possibly TRBD1 (5 bases). Trimming left V 0 bases short and J 7 bases short, with 13 bases between. The germline gives CDR1 MGHRA, CDR2 YSYEKL. The CDR3 length is 15 residues. The CDR3 DNA reads as TGCGCCAGCAGCCAAGATGGGCAGGGCGGGCAGCCCCAGCATTTT. This translates into CASSQDGQGGQPQHF.

This clonotype was counted at least ten times. V gene TRBV7-2 combines with J gene TRBJ2-7, with D possibly matching TRBD1 (5 bases). The germline V and J ends were trimmed by 5 bases and 3 bases, with 8 bases remaining between them. The CDR3 extends over 12 amino acids. In germline, CDR1 is SGHTA, CDR2 FQGNSA. CDR3 in DNA: TGTGCCAGCAGCCCAGGGTACTACGAGCAGTACTTC. Translated, it gives CASSPGYYEQYF.

In this sample, this clonotype turned up a few times. V usage is TRBV7-2 and J usage is TRBJ2-7; TRBD2 matches 12 bases. The CDR3 has 16 residues. Germline V gene lookup returns CDR1 SGHTA and CDR2 FQGNSA. Trimming removed 0 bases from V and 1 base from J; junction bases left unmatched: 1. CDR3 in amino acids: CASSLAGTSGSYEQYF. As DNA, the CDR3 is TGTGCCAGCAGCTTAGCCGGGACTAGCGGGTCCTACGAGCAGTACTTC.

This clonotype has ten or more counts. J is TRBJ1-1 and V is TRBV28, with D possibly being TRBD1 (6 bases). V shed 6 bases and J shed 4 bases, with 21 bases lying between them. CDR1 MDHEN and CDR2 SYDVKM come from the germline V gene. The CDR3 is 16 amino acids. CDR3 nucleotides: TGTGCCAGCAGCCACCTCGTCAGGGGTTGGGGCACTGAAGCTTTCTTT. Translation gives CASSHLVRGWGTEAFF.

At least ten counts were recorded for this clonotype. A read error may explain this, as a much larger clone is one base away. J is TRBJ2-2 and V is TRBV27; D is undetermined. The V end lost 6 bases, the J end lost 9 bases, and 23 bases lay between the germline ends. Germline V gene data show CDR1 as MNHEY and CDR2 as SMNVEV (reference sequence). The CDR3 has 16 amino acids. CDR3 sequence: CASRPLLTPLERELFF. For the CDR3, the DNA is TGTGCCAGCAGACCTCTTCTGACCCCATTGGAACGGGAGCTGTTTTTT.

This clonotype was seen only a few times. The CDR3 region is CASSNRDKKNIQYF. CDR3 coding DNA: TGTGCCAGCAGTAACCGGGACAAGAAAAACATTCAGTACTTC. The chain uses TRBV12-3 or TRBV12-4 and TRBJ2-4, with D perhaps TRBD1 (6 bases). The V gene lost 5 bases and the J gene lost 4 bases, with 12 bases spanning the gap. CDR3 size: 14 residues.

The sample holds many counts of this clonotype. In DNA form, the CDR3 reads TGCAGCGTTGAAGTCGCCGGACAGGGGAACACTGAAGCTTTCTTT. Residues: CSVEVAGQGNTEAFF. The rearrangement joins TRBV29-1 to TRBJ1-1; 8 bases map to TRBD1. The CDR3 loop spans 15 amino acids. Germline V CDR1 and CDR2: SQVTM, ANQGSEA. Unmatched junction bases numbered 5, after V lost 1 base and J lost 1 base. The entire variable domain, with the rest obtained from reference TRBV29-1 and TRBJ1-1, is as follows: SAVISQKPSRDICQRGTSLTIQCQVDSQVTMMFWYRQQPGQSLTLIATANQGSEATYESGFVIDKFPISRPNLTFSTLTVSNMSPEDSSIYLCSVEVAGQGNTEAFFGQGTRLTVV.

This clonotype was recorded many times. The genes are TRBV30 and TRBJ1-3, with D possibly being TRBD1 (5 bases). This CDR3 comprises 14 residues. Germline assignment: CDR1 GTSNPN and CDR2 SVGIG (reference sequence). Trimming removed 1 base at V and 0 bases at J, with 7 bases between. The CDR3 coding sequence is TGTGCCTGGAGTGGGACAAACTCTGGAAACACCATATATTTT. Translated, it gives CAWSGTNSGNTIYF.